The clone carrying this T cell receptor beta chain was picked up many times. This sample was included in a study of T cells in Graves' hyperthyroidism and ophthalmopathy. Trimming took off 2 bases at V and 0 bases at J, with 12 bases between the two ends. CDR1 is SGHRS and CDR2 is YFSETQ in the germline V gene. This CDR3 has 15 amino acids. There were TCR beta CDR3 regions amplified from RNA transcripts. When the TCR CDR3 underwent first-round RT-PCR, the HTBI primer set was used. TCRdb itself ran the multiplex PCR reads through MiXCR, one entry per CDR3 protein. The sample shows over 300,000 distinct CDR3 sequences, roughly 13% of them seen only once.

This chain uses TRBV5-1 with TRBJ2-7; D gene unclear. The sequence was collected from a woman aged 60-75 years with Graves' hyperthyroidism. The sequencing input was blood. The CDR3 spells CASSFGDDLSYEQYF. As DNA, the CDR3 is TGCGCCAGCAGCTTTGGCGATGATCTCTCCTACGAGCAGTACTTC.